These T cell receptor beta chains were read from a single sample in a study of blood T cell repertoires in COVID-19. Sequenced by immunoSEQ multiplex PCR; TCRdb stores in-frame clones only, minus some. The data hold under 150,000 clones, with 75% to 90% observed a single time. Source material: PBMCs or T cells enriched from blood (not recorded which). These receptors all come from a woman aged 45-60 years who had recovered from COVID-19. Each CDR3 is given with its conserved first and last residue. D genes are given only for firm matches. Rows give clone size only sometimes, using once, few, many, or a class for an expanded clone.

TRBD1	-	TRBJ1-2	TRBV5-1	15	TGCGCCAGCAGCCGGACAGGGGCACCCAACTATGGCTACACCTTC	CASSRTGAPNYGYTF
TRBD2	-	TRBJ2-1	TRBV7-9	17	TGTGCCAGCAGCTTCCCCGGTCAGGGACTAGCGGGGGATGAGCAGTTCTTC	CASSFPGQGLAGDEQFF
-	-	TRBJ1-1	TRBV27	13	TGTGCCAGCAGTCTAGCCGGACAGTTTAAAGCTTTCTTT	CASSLAGQFKAFF
-	few	TRBJ2-3	TRBV2	18	TGTGCCAGCAGTGAAAGGGCAGGGTGGTCTCTTGGCACAGATACGCAGTATTTT	CASSERAGWSLGTDTQYF
-	-	TRBJ1-2	TRBV5-4	12	TGTGCCAGCAGCTCCGGGGATTATGGCTACACCTTC	CASSSGDYGYTF
TRBD1	-	TRBJ1-1	TRBV3-1/TRBV3-2	16	TGTGCCAGCAGCCCCGGGACAGGCATCATGAACACTGAAGCTTTCTTT	CASSPGTGIMNTEAFF
TRBD1	-	TRBJ1-2	TRBV6-5	13	TGTGCCAGCAGTTACCCAGGGGGAAGAGGCTACACCTTC	CASSYPGGRGYTF
TRBD1	-	TRBJ1-2	TRBV9	16	TGTGCCAGCAGCCCCAACGCGGGGACAGTCAACTATGGCTACACCTTC	CASSPNAGTVNYGYTF
TRBD2	-	TRBJ2-7	TRBV7-2	15	TGTGCCAGCAGCTTATCGGGTAGCGGGGTGATCGAGCAGTACTTC	CASSLSGSGVIEQYF
-	-	TRBJ1-1	TRBV6-1	15	TGTGCCAGCAGTGAAGAGAGAGCACCGAACACTGAAGCTTTCTTT	CASSEERAPNTEAFF
-	few	TRBJ1-6	TRBV29-1	14	TGCAGGAACAGATCCAGCTCCTATAATTCACCCCTCCACTTT	CRNRSSSYNSPLHF
TRBD1	-	TRBJ1-2	TRBV5-8	14	TGTGCCAGCAGCTTGGACAGGACAGGGGGAGGCTACACCTTC	CASSLDRTGGGYTF
TRBD1	-	TRBJ2-7	TRBV4-1	15	TGCGCCAGCAGCCACCCGGAGGGGACAGGGGACGAGCAGTACTTC	CASSHPEGTGDEQYF
TRBD1	-	TRBJ1-2	TRBV2	17	TGTGCCAGCAGGGCCGGGACAGGGGGTTATCAGGGGTATGGCTACACCTTC	CASRAGTGGYQGYGYTF
TRBD1	-	TRBJ2-7	TRBV18	15	TGTGCCAGCTCAGAGGACAGGGGTTACGCCTACGAGCAGTACTTC	CASSEDRGYAYEQYF
-	-	TRBJ2-1	TRBV7-3	14	TGTGCCAGCAGCTTAGGCCCCGAATACAATGAGCAGTTCTTC	CASSLGPEYNEQFF
-	once	TRBJ2-4	TRBV4-1	19	TGCGCCAGCAGCCAAGAAGAGGGCGGTGTTGATGTGGCCAAAAACATTCAGTACTTC	CASSQEEGGVDVAKNIQYF
-	-	TRBJ2-7	TRBV10-3	15	TGTGCCATCAGTGAGTCACTGGGAGCCCCCTACGAGCAGTACTTC	CAISESLGAPYEQYF
TRBD1	-	TRBJ1-6	TRBV6-4	15	TGTGCCAGCAGTGAAGCTGGGACAGCAAATTCACCCCTCCACTTT	CASSEAGTANSPLHF
TRBD1	-	TRBJ1-5	TRBV24-1	14	TGTGCCACCAGTGAGCGGACAGGGAGACAGCCCCAGCATTTT	CATSERTGRQPQHF